These T cell receptor beta chains were read from a single sample in a study of metastatic and nonmetastatic thyroid tumors. Via MiXCR, TCRdb re-called the PCR reads. Here the sample spans tens of thousands of clones, 4% to 4.5% being singletons. The sequenced sample consisted of blood. The receptors were gathered from a female donor with papillary thyroid cancer or a benign thyroid nodule (not recorded which). Some clones in this sample may be carry-over from other donors' samples. Both conserved end residues are part of each CDR3. Each record gives: D gene, clone size, V gene, J gene, CDR3 protein, CDR3 DNA. The D gene is left open where the match is weak. A clone size is listed for some rows: how often the clone was seen (once, few, many), or a class if it is expanded.

d_gene: TRBD2; abundance: many; v_gene: TRBV18; j_gene: TRBJ2-7; CDR3aa: CASSPRRAGGIEQYF; CDR3nt: TGTGCCAGCTCCCCTAGGAGAGCGGGAGGTATTGAGCAGTACTTC
d_gene: TRBD1; abundance: .; v_gene: TRBV20-1; j_gene: TRBJ1-2; CDR3aa: CSARNSAGTGDGYTF; CDR3nt: TGCAGTGCTAGAAATTCCGCCGGGACAGGGGATGGCTACACCTTC
d_gene: TRBD2; abundance: many; v_gene: TRBV27; j_gene: TRBJ2-3; CDR3aa: CASSSRLAGGTDTQYF; CDR3nt: TGTGCCAGCAGTTCGCGACTAGCGGGAGGGACAGATACGCAGTATTTT
d_gene: TRBD2; abundance: many; v_gene: TRBV5-1; j_gene: TRBJ2-1; CDR3aa: CASSGGTSGVSSYNEQFF; CDR3nt: TGCGCCAGCAGCGGCGGGACTAGCGGGGTGAGCTCCTACAATGAGCAGTTCTTC
d_gene: .; abundance: many; v_gene: TRBV19; j_gene: TRBJ2-5; CDR3aa: CASSMEDQETQYF; CDR3nt: TGTGCCAGTAGTATGGAGGACCAAGAGACCCAGTACTTC
d_gene: .; abundance: .; v_gene: TRBV18; j_gene: TRBJ1-1; CDR3aa: CASSPWATNTEAFF; CDR3nt: TGTGCCAGCTCACCATGGGCCACGAACACTGAAGCTTTCTTT
d_gene: .; abundance: .; v_gene: TRBV10-3; j_gene: TRBJ2-3; CDR3aa: CATSELGSNTDTQYF; CDR3nt: TGTGCCACCAGTGAGTTGGGGTCTAACACGGATACGCAGTATTTT
d_gene: TRBD1; abundance: many; v_gene: TRBV7-6; j_gene: TRBJ2-3; CDR3aa: CASSLGQGWRVTQYF; CDR3nt: TGTGCCAGCAGCCTTGGACAGGGGTGGAGAGTTACGCAGTATTTT
d_gene: TRBD1; abundance: medium-sized; v_gene: TRBV28; j_gene: TRBJ2-7; CDR3aa: CASSPGQGGTYEQYF; CDR3nt: TGTGCCAGCAGTCCCGGACAGGGGGGTACCTACGAGCAGTACTTC
d_gene: .; abundance: many; v_gene: TRBV7-9; j_gene: TRBJ2-7; CDR3aa: CASKASGTYEQYF; CDR3nt: TGTGCCAGCAAAGCGTCGGGGACCTACGAGCAGTACTTC
d_gene: .; abundance: many; v_gene: TRBV30; j_gene: TRBJ1-5; CDR3aa: CAWSVGGGGNQPQHF; CDR3nt: TGTGCCTGGAGTGTAGGGGGGGGTGGAAATCAGCCCCAGCATTTT
d_gene: TRBD1; abundance: .; v_gene: TRBV6-2/TRBV6-3; j_gene: TRBJ1-6; CDR3aa: CASGTGENSPLHF; CDR3nt: TGTGCCAGCGGTACAGGGGAAAATTCACCCCTCCACTTT
d_gene: .; abundance: .; v_gene: TRBV6-1; j_gene: TRBJ1-5; CDR3aa: CASSAREGQPQHF; CDR3nt: TGTGCCAGCAGTGCCAGGGAAGGACAGCCCCAGCATTTT
d_gene: .; abundance: many; v_gene: TRBV2; j_gene: TRBJ1-5; CDR3aa: CASSEMLTSNQPQHF; CDR3nt: TGTGCCAGCAGTGAGATGCTTACTAGCAATCAGCCCCAGCATTTT
d_gene: .; abundance: many; v_gene: TRBV2; j_gene: TRBJ2-5; CDR3aa: CASKLGLVQETQYF; CDR3nt: TGTGCCAGCAAACTTGGACTGGTTCAAGAGACCCAGTACTTC
d_gene: TRBD1; abundance: many; v_gene: TRBV15; j_gene: TRBJ2-2; CDR3aa: CATSRVPQGAGELFF; CDR3nt: TGTGCCACCAGCAGAGTCCCCCAGGGGGCCGGGGAGCTGTTTTTT
d_gene: .; abundance: many; v_gene: TRBV5-1; j_gene: TRBJ2-1; CDR3aa: CASSLVLDNEQFF; CDR3nt: TGCGCCAGCAGCTTGGTCCTGGATAATGAGCAGTTCTTC
d_gene: TRBD2; abundance: many; v_gene: TRBV3-1; j_gene: TRBJ2-3; CDR3aa: CASRHLAAGDTQYF; CDR3nt: TGTGCCAGCAGACACCTAGCGGCCGGTGATACGCAGTATTTT
d_gene: .; abundance: many; v_gene: TRBV9; j_gene: TRBJ1-6; CDR3aa: CASSPRVYGALHF; CDR3nt: TGTGCCAGCAGCCCAAGGGTATATGGAGCCCTCCACTTT
d_gene: .; abundance: many; v_gene: TRBV18; j_gene: TRBJ1-2; CDR3aa: CASSPPIYGLNYGYTF; CDR3nt: TGTGCCAGCTCACCACCCATCTATGGGTTGAACTATGGCTACACCTTC
d_gene: .; abundance: .; v_gene: TRBV18; j_gene: TRBJ1-5; CDR3aa: CASSPTGTSNQPQHF; CDR3nt: TGTGCCAGCTCACCGACGGGGACGAGCAATCAGCCCCAGCATTTT
d_gene: .; abundance: many; v_gene: TRBV20-1; j_gene: TRBJ2-2; CDR3aa: CSARDARFIKTGELFF; CDR3nt: TGCAGTGCTAGAGACGCAAGGTTTATTAAAACCGGGGAGCTGTTTTTT
d_gene: TRBD2; abundance: few; v_gene: TRBV6-5; j_gene: TRBJ2-7; CDR3aa: CASSYKSGLASEQYF; CDR3nt: TGTGCCAGCAGTTACAAATCGGGACTAGCGAGCGAGCAGTACTTC
d_gene: TRBD2; abundance: many; v_gene: TRBV20-1; j_gene: TRBJ2-7; CDR3aa: CSASSGHTRRPSGYEQYF; CDR3nt: TGCAGTGCTAGTAGCGGGCACACCCGACGCCCCTCGGGCTACGAGCAGTACTTC
d_gene: .; abundance: .; v_gene: TRBV6-2/TRBV6-3; j_gene: TRBJ2-7; CDR3aa: CAGSRERSYEQYF; CDR3nt: TGTGCCGGCAGTCGGGAAAGGTCCTACGAGCAGTACTTC
d_gene: .; abundance: .; v_gene: TRBV27; j_gene: TRBJ1-3; CDR3aa: CASMRAASVNTIYF; CDR3nt: TGTGCCAGCATGCGGGCAGCGTCAGTAAACACCATATATTTT
d_gene: TRBD2; abundance: .; v_gene: TRBV20-1; j_gene: TRBJ2-1; CDR3aa: CIAPYSASGIYNEQFF; CDR3nt: TGCATTGCCCCCTATTCGGCTAGCGGGATATACAATGAGCAGTTCTTT
d_gene: .; abundance: .; v_gene: TRBV7-9; j_gene: TRBJ1-2; CDR3aa: CASSLEAEAGGYTF; CDR3nt: TGTGCCAGCAGCTTAGAGGCGGAGGCAGGTGGCTACACCTTC
d_gene: .; abundance: many; v_gene: TRBV7-8; j_gene: TRBJ1-1; CDR3aa: CASSPRDTRPAFF; CDR3nt: TGTGCCAGCAGCCCGCGGGACACCCGACCGGCTTTCTTT
d_gene: .; abundance: .; v_gene: TRBV2; j_gene: TRBJ2-7; CDR3aa: CASNGQRAYYEQYF; CDR3nt: TGTGCCAGCAATGGACAGCGGGCCTACTACGAGCAGTACTTC
d_gene: TRBD1; abundance: .; v_gene: TRBV20-1; j_gene: TRBJ2-4; CDR3aa: CSARPPGQGNIQYF; CDR3nt: TGCAGTGCTAGGCCTCCGGGACAGGGAAACATTCAGTACTTC
d_gene: TRBD1; abundance: few; v_gene: TRBV7-2; j_gene: TRBJ1-2; CDR3aa: CASSTGQGAGGYTF; CDR3nt: TGTGCCAGCAGCACAGGACAGGGGGCTGGGGGCTACACCTTC
d_gene: .; abundance: many; v_gene: TRBV19; j_gene: TRBJ1-1; CDR3aa: CASSIVSMNTEAFF; CDR3nt: TGTGCCAGTAGTATAGTATCAATGAACACTGAAGCTTTCTTT
d_gene: .; abundance: .; v_gene: TRBV14; j_gene: TRBJ2-3; CDR3aa: CAGSQEGHGADTQYF; CDR3nt: TGTGCCGGCAGCCAAGAGGGACACGGCGCAGATACGCAGTATTTT
d_gene: .; abundance: many; v_gene: TRBV28; j_gene: TRBJ2-7; CDR3aa: CASSFQTSDSSYEQYF; CDR3nt: TGTGCCAGCAGTTTCCAAACCTCCGACAGCTCCTACGAGCAGTACTTC
d_gene: .; abundance: few; v_gene: TRBV18; j_gene: TRBJ1-1; CDR3aa: CASSPFPEGGTEAFF; CDR3nt: TGTGCCAGCTCACCTTTTCCAGAAGGGGGTACTGAAGCTTTCTTT
d_gene: TRBD2; abundance: many; v_gene: TRBV29-1; j_gene: TRBJ2-7; CDR3aa: CSARGGAYEQYF; CDR3nt: TGCAGCGCCCGGGGAGGGGCCTACGAGCAGTACTTC
d_gene: TRBD1; abundance: .; v_gene: TRBV20-1; j_gene: TRBJ1-1; CDR3aa: CSARFRDRAEAFF; CDR3nt: TGCAGTGCTAGATTCCGGGACAGGGCTGAAGCTTTCTTT
d_gene: .; abundance: many; v_gene: TRBV20-1; j_gene: TRBJ2-7; CDR3aa: CSAKTSPTYEQYF; CDR3nt: TGCAGTGCTAAAACTAGTCCTACCTACGAGCAGTACTTC
d_gene: TRBD2; abundance: many; v_gene: TRBV5-1; j_gene: TRBJ2-1; CDR3aa: CASSRTGAGTYNEQFF; CDR3nt: TGCGCCAGCAGCAGAACAGGAGCGGGAACCTACAATGAGCAGTTCTTC
d_gene: TRBD1; abundance: many; v_gene: TRBV7-9; j_gene: TRBJ2-3; CDR3aa: CASSRPAGTGETDTQYF; CDR3nt: TGTGCCAGCAGCAGACCCGCTGGGACAGGGGAGACAGATACGCAGTATTTT
d_gene: .; abundance: few; v_gene: TRBV10-3; j_gene: TRBJ2-2; CDR3aa: CANSLEINTGELFF; CDR3nt: TGTGCCAACTCACTAGAAATCAACACCGGGGAGCTGTTTTTT
d_gene: .; abundance: many; v_gene: TRBV2; j_gene: TRBJ1-4; CDR3aa: CASREQVSSEKLFF; CDR3nt: TGTGCCAGCAGAGAACAGGTCTCTAGCGAAAAACTGTTTTTT
d_gene: .; abundance: .; v_gene: TRBV6-2/TRBV6-3; j_gene: TRBJ1-1; CDR3aa: CASGQGWDTEAFF; CDR3nt: TGTGCCAGCGGGCAGGGGTGGGACACTGAAGCTTTCTTT
d_gene: TRBD2; abundance: few; v_gene: TRBV28; j_gene: TRBJ2-3; CDR3aa: CASSYGTSADTQYF; CDR3nt: TGTGCCAGCAGTTACGGGACTAGCGCAGATACGCAGTATTTT
d_gene: .; abundance: many; v_gene: TRBV7-8; j_gene: TRBJ1-4; CDR3aa: CASSRDAGGEKLFF; CDR3nt: TGTGCCAGCAGCCGGGACGCTGGCGGTGAAAAACTGTTTTTT
d_gene: TRBD2; abundance: many; v_gene: TRBV5-1; j_gene: TRBJ2-1; CDR3aa: CASSPWGLAGDLYNEQFF; CDR3nt: TGCGCCAGCAGCCCGTGGGGACTAGCGGGAGACCTTTACAATGAGCAGTTCTTC
d_gene: .; abundance: many; v_gene: TRBV29-1; j_gene: TRBJ2-5; CDR3aa: CSGTGLGGTQYF; CDR3nt: TGCAGCGGGACAGGCTTGGGGGGAACCCAGTACTTC
d_gene: TRBD2; abundance: .; v_gene: TRBV4-1; j_gene: TRBJ2-3; CDR3aa: CASSQARSGQGLAGGRDTQYF; CDR3nt: TGCGCCAGCAGCCAAGCAAGATCGGGACAGGGACTAGCGGGAGGTCGAGATACGCAGTATTTT
d_gene: .; abundance: .; v_gene: TRBV6-1; j_gene: TRBJ1-2; CDR3aa: CASISVQKDGYTF; CDR3nt: TGTGCCAGCATCTCGGTCCAAAAGGATGGCTACACCTTC
d_gene: .; abundance: many; v_gene: TRBV24-1; j_gene: TRBJ2-2; CDR3aa: CATGQGGVGELFF; CDR3nt: TGTGCCACCGGGCAGGGAGGTGTCGGGGAGCTGTTTTTT
d_gene: .; abundance: many; v_gene: TRBV20-1; j_gene: TRBJ1-1; CDR3aa: CSASRAAEAFF; CDR3nt: TGCAGTGCTAGTAGGGCGGCTGAAGCTTTCTTT
d_gene: TRBD2; abundance: many; v_gene: TRBV20-1; j_gene: TRBJ2-5; CDR3aa: CSARDGGRNQETQYF; CDR3nt: TGCAGTGCTAGAGATGGCGGGAGGAATCAAGAGACCCAGTACTTC
d_gene: .; abundance: many; v_gene: TRBV14; j_gene: TRBJ1-1; CDR3aa: CASSLQRNTEAFF; CDR3nt: TGTGCCAGCAGCCTCCAGAGGAACACTGAAGCTTTCTTT
d_gene: .; abundance: many; v_gene: TRBV20-1; j_gene: TRBJ1-2; CDR3aa: CSAAENYGYTF; CDR3nt: TGCAGTGCGGCTGAAAACTATGGCTACACCTTC